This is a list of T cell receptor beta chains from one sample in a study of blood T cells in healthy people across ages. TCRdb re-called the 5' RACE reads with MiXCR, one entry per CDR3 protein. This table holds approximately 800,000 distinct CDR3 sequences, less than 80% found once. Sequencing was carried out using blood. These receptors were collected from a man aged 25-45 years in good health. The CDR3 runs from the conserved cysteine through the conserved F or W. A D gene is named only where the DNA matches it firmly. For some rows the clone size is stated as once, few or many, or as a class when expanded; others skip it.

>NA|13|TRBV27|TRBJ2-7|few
TGTGCCAGCAGAAGGACTGTCTCCTACGAGCAGTACTTC
CASRRTVSYEQYF
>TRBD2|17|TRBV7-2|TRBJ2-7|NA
TGTGCCAGCAGCATAACAGGGACTAGCGGGGGAAGGTACGAGCAGTACTTC
CASSITGTSGGRYEQYF
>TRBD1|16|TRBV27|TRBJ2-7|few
TGTGCCAGCAGTTTGTTGGGACAGGGGATAACCTACGAGCAGTACTTC
CASSLLGQGITYEQYF
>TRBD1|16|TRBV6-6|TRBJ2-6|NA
TGTGCCAGCAGACCGGGACAGAGCTCTGGGGCCAACGTCCTAACTTTC
CASRPGQSSGANVLTF
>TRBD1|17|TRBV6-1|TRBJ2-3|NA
TGTGCCACCCTAAAATGGGACAGGGGGCTTTTCACAGATACGCAGTATTTT
CATLKWDRGLFTDTQYF
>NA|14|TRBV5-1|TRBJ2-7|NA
TGCGCCAGCAGCTTGTTGGAGGGTGCCTACGAGCAGTACTTC
CASSLLEGAYEQYF
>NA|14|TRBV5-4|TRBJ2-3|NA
TGTGCCAGCAGCTTTTCGCTGCGCATAGATACGCAGTATTTT
CASSFSLRIDTQYF
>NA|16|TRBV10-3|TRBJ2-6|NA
TGTGCCATCAGTAACGGACGGGACTCTGGGGCCAACGTCCTGACTTTC
CAISNGRDSGANVLTF
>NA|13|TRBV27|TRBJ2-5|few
TGTGCCAGCAGTGATACCACCAGGGAGACCCAGTACTTC
CASSDTTRETQYF
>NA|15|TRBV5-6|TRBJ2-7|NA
TGTGCCAGCAGCCGCTTATTGGGGACTCCCTACGAGCAGTACTTC
CASSRLLGTPYEQYF
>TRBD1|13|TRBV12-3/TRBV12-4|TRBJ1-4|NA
TGTGCCAGCAGTTTAGACCTACAGGGGCTGGTGTTTTTT
CASSLDLQGLVFF
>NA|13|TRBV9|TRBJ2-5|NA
TGTGCCAGCAGCATAGACAGGCAAGAGACCCAGTACTTC
CASSIDRQETQYF
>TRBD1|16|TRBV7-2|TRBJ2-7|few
TGTGCCAGCAGCGCGCAAACAGGGGGTATCGCCTACGAGCAGTACTTC
CASSAQTGGIAYEQYF
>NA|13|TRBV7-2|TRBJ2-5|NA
TGTGCCAGCAGCTTTATGGTCGGGGAGACCCAGTACTTC
CASSFMVGETQYF
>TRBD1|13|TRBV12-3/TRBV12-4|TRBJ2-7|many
TGTGCCAGCAGCCCGACAGGGTCCTACGAGCAGTACTTC
CASSPTGSYEQYF
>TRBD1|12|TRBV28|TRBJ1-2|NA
TGTGCCACCACGGGACAGGCAAATGGCTACACCTTC
CATTGQANGYTF
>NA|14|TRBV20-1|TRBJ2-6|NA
TGCAGTGCTACAGGGTTTAGTGGGGCCAACGTCCTGACTTTC
CSATGFSGANVLTF